Below, 30 T cell receptor beta chains from the same sample are listed, as sequenced in a study of blood T cell repertoires in COVID-19. The table came from immunoSEQ multiplex PCR; TCRdb's copy has only in-frame clones and leaves some out. The sample holds over 200,000 clones, approximately 86% seen once. What was sequenced was PBMCs or T cells enriched from blood (not recorded which). The source is a man aged 18-30 years with acute COVID-19.

The genes are TRBV27 and TRBJ1-2, with D possibly being TRBD1 (5 bases). V shed 5 bases and J shed 7 bases, with 11 bases lying between them. Germline values: CDR1 MNHEY, CDR2 SMNVEV (reference sequence). CDR3 length: 12 residues. As DNA, the CDR3 is TGTGCCAGCAGTCCCCAGGGTTCTGGCTACACCTTC. This codes for CASSPQGSGYTF.

Points on this clone: This sample also contains other DNA sequences that code for the same CDR3. The V call is TRBV5-1, the J call TRBJ1-1; 11 bases are a match to TRBD1. Germline CDR1 is SGHRS and CDR2 is YFSETQ. Trimming took 4 bases from V and 4 from J; bases not matched to a gene: 3. The CDR3 runs to 14 residues. CDR3: CASSPGTGGTEAFF. Written as DNA, the CDR3 is TGCGCCAGCAGCCCAGGGACAGGGGGCACTGAAGCTTTCTTT.

The rearrangement uses TRBV5-1 and TRBJ1-1; 10 bases line up with TRBD1. Germline assignment: CDR1 SGHRS and CDR2 YFSETQ. V shed 3 bases and J 6 bases; nucleotides not matched to a gene: 8. The CDR3 covers 15 residues. CDR3 protein: CASSSRQGARAEAFF. The CDR3 DNA follows: TGCGCCAGCAGCTCAAGACAGGGGGCGCGAGCTGAAGCTTTCTTT.

In this sample, this clone turned up a few times. This chain connects TRBV7-2 to TRBJ2-7, with D perhaps matching TRBD2 (6 bases). This CDR3 has 14 amino acids. V gave up 6 bases and J gave up 2 bases, with 14 bases separating them. Per germline, CDR1 SGHTA and CDR2 FQGNSA. CDR3 in amino acids: CASRSGYLTYEQYF. The CDR3 nucleotides read TGTGCCAGCAGGAGCGGGTATCTCACCTACGAGCAGTACTTC.

The chain is built from TRBV19 and TRBJ1-1; no reliable D call. V gave up 4 bases and J gave up 1 base, with 10 bases separating them. The CDR3 runs 14 residues. Germline V gene data show CDR1 as LNHDA and CDR2 as SQIVND (reference sequence). The CDR3 here is CASSTGRANTEAFF. The CDR3 region has the DNA TGTGCCAGTAGTACGGGGAGGGCGAACACTGAAGCTTTCTTT.

V and J are TRBV5-1 and TRBJ2-1, with TRBD2 matching 9 bases. Per germline, CDR1 SGHRS and CDR2 YFSETQ. V lost 4 bases and J lost 7; bases outside the gene matches: 3. The CDR3 loop spans 13 amino acids. The CDR3 spells CASSVGLANEQFF. CDR3 in DNA: TGCGCCAGCAGCGTAGGACTAGCGAATGAGCAGTTCTTC.

The genes are TRBV11-3 and TRBJ1-5, with D possibly TRBD1 on 5 matching bases. CDR3 size: 16 residues. The germline V and J ends were trimmed by 0 bases and 5 bases, with 14 bases remaining between them. Germline V gene data show CDR1 as SGHNT and CDR2 as YENEEA. CDR3 DNA: TGTGCCAGCAGCTTAGAACGGACGGACAACCATCAGCCCCAGCATTTT. Translation: CASSLERTDNHQPQHF.

The J gene is TRBJ1-2, the V gene TRBV5-4, with TRBD1 as a possible D gene (5 bases). This CDR3 is built from 12 residues. Germline loops: CDR1 SGHNT, CDR2 YYREEE (reference sequence). V was clipped by 5 bases and J by 6 bases, with 11 bases between them. This CDR3 reads CASSSDSNGYTF. For the CDR3, the DNA is TGTGCCAGCAGTTCTGACAGCAATGGCTACACCTTC.

This chain joins TRBV7-2 and TRBJ1-2; D may be TRBD1 (5 bases). V dropped 5 bases and J dropped 2 bases, with 12 bases sitting between them. The CDR3 runs to 14 residues. Per the germline V gene, CDR1 is SGHTA and CDR2 is FQGNSA. The CDR3, as DNA: TGTGCCAGCAGCCCGCTGACAGCCAACTATGGCTACACCTTC. Amino acid sequence: CASSPLTANYGYTF.

The chain employs TRBV5-1 and TRBJ2-7; 10 nucleotides match TRBD2. V lost 1 base, J lost 7 bases, and 5 bases stayed unmatched. CDR1 SGHRS and CDR2 YFSETQ come from the germline V gene. This CDR3 contains 14 residues. The CDR3 sequence is CASSLWSGRGEQYF. The CDR3 region has the DNA TGCGCCAGCAGCTTGTGGAGCGGGAGGGGGGAGCAGTACTTC.

This chain links TRBV25-1 with TRBJ2-7; D call uncertain. V shed 4 bases and J shed 1 base, with 8 bases lying between them. This CDR3 comprises 13 residues. Germline CDR1 is MGHDK and CDR2 is SYGVNS. The CDR3 is CASSGGVSYEQYF. The CDR3 region has the DNA TGTGCCAGCAGTGGCGGAGTTTCCTACGAGCAGTACTTC.

V and J are TRBV7-9 and TRBJ2-7; D is perhaps TRBD2 (6 bases). The CDR3 sequence is 15 residues long. Per germline, CDR1 SEHNR and CDR2 FQNEAQ (reference sequence). Deletions cut 4 bases from V and 3 bases from J, with 16 bases between. The CDR3 region is CASSSSSVLIYEQYF. CDR3 DNA sequence: TGTGCCAGCAGCTCCTCTAGCGTTCTCATCTACGAGCAGTACTTC.

This clone has a count of ten or more. The chain carries TRBV29-1 and TRBJ2-1, with 8 bases aligning to TRBD1. The CDR3 runs 13 residues. Trimming cost V 7 bases and J 7 bases; bases outside gene matches: 9. Per germline, CDR1 SQVTM and CDR2 ANQGSEA. CDR3 in DNA: TGCAGCGGTACACAGGGGGAGCGGAATGAGCAGTTCTTC. Translation gives CSGTQGERNEQFF.

The chain employs TRBV25-1 and TRBJ2-5, with TRBD2 matching over 12 bases. The CDR3 runs to 16 residues. The J segment lost 5 bases and the V segment lost 3 bases, leaving 7 bases of the junction unmatched. Germline assignment: CDR1 MGHDK and CDR2 SYGVNS. CDR3 protein: CASSDPSLAGGETQYF. In DNA form, the CDR3 reads TGTGCCAGCAGTGATCCCTCCCTAGCGGGAGGGGAGACCCAGTACTTC.

V usage is TRBV5-1 and J usage is TRBJ1-6, with D unclear. The V gene lost 4 bases and the J gene lost 8 bases, with 10 bases spanning the gap. Per germline, CDR1 SGHRS and CDR2 YFSETQ. The CDR3 totals 13 residues. The CDR3 sequence: CASSPGRDSPLHF. Here the CDR3 DNA reads TGCGCCAGCAGCCCTGGTCGAGATTCACCCCTCCACTTT.

The gene calls are TRBV18 and TRBJ1-5, with D uncertain. CDR1 and CDR2 (germline): KGHSH, LQKENI. V shed 4 bases and J shed 0 bases, with 10 bases lying between them. The CDR3 is 15 residues long. The DNA for the CDR3 is TGTGCCAGCTCACGATCCCGGGATAGCAATCAGCCCCAGCATTTT. It is translated as CASSRSRDSNQPQHF.

The rearrangement joins TRBV28 to TRBJ1-1; D might be TRBD1 (6 bases). V shed 6 bases and J shed 5 bases, with 10 bases lying between them. This CDR3 has 12 amino acids. The germline CDR1 and CDR2 sequences are MDHEN and SYDVKM. The CDR3 region has the DNA TGTGCCAGCAGCTTAAGGGGGACTGAAGCTTTCTTT. Amino acid sequence: CASSLRGTEAFF.

The chain carries TRBV13 and TRBJ1-4; no reliable D call. Trimming shortened V by 4 bases and J by 9 bases, and 18 bases separated the two germline ends. Germline CDR1 reads PRHDT; CDR2 reads FYEKMQ (reference sequence). The CDR3 length is 15 residues. The CDR3 nucleotides read TGTGCCAGCAGCTCCCTTCGGGTTTTAGGCAAAAAACTGTTTTTT. The encoded protein is CASSSLRVLGKKLFF.

In regard to this clone: The sample contains more than one DNA sequence encoding this CDR3. V is TRBV9 and J is TRBJ1-5; TRBD1 agrees at 7 bases. Germline V CDR1 and CDR2: SGDLS, YYNGEE. The CDR3 has 15 amino acids. The V gene end was trimmed by 0 bases and the J gene end by 3 bases; junction bases not matched to a gene: 3. The CDR3 DNA reads as TGTGCCAGCAGCGTAGATGGGACAGACAATCAGCCCCAGCATTTT. This gives the protein CASSVDGTDNQPQHF.

V is TRBV4-3 and J is TRBJ2-4; 8 bases fit TRBD2. Germline CDR1 LGHNA, CDR2 YSLEER. CDR3 length: 21 residues. J was trimmed by 8 bases and V by 3 bases; bases with no gene match: 27. Here the CDR3 DNA reads TGCGCCAGCAGCCAGTCCTCACAAGCCAGAAGTATGAGCGGGGGTTTGGACATTCAGTACTTC. Protein: CASSQSSQARSMSGGLDIQYF.

The chain employs TRBV29-1 and TRBJ2-1; 8 nucleotides line up with TRBD2. The J segment lost 1 base and the V segment lost 5 bases, leaving 4 bases of the junction unmatched. The CDR3 is 14 amino acids. Germline V lookup: CDR1 SQVTM, CDR2 ANQGSEA. In DNA, the CDR3 is TGCAGCGTTTACGGGGGGGCTTCCTACAATGAGCAGTTCTTC. It translates to CSVYGGASYNEQFF.

The genes are TRBV29-1 and TRBJ1-5; unclear D gene. The CDR3 runs to 15 residues. CDR1 is SQVTM, CDR2 ANQGSEA, per germline. V lost 8 bases and J 1 base, leaving 18 bases between the germline ends. CDR3 nucleotide sequence: TGCAGCCTAAGAACCCCACAGAAGAGCAATCAGCCCCAGCATTTT. Translating gives CSLRTPQKSNQPQHF.

The chain couples TRBV28 to TRBJ1-5; D not resolved. Germline CDR1 is MDHEN and CDR2 is SYDVKM. Trimming stripped 2 bases from V and 5 bases from J, with 16 bases between. This CDR3 comprises 16 residues. The CDR3 coding sequence is TGTGCCAGCAGTTTAAGAGCTTTCACCCCCGATCAGCCCCAGCATTTT. It yields the protein CASSLRAFTPDQPQHF.

This chain joins TRBV7-9 and TRBJ2-7, with D maybe TRBD1 (6 bases). CDR1 and CDR2 (germline): SEHNR, FQNEAQ (reference sequence). The CDR3 is 14 amino acids. Trimming took off 5 bases at V and 3 bases at J, with 14 bases between the two ends. The CDR3 reads CASSGATGFYEQYF. In DNA, the CDR3 is TGTGCCAGCAGCGGGGCGACAGGATTCTACGAGCAGTACTTC.

The rearrangement links TRBV4-2 to TRBJ2-5, with 10 bases lining up with TRBD2. The CDR3 length is 17 residues. CDR1 and CDR2 from the germline V gene are LGHNA and YNFKEQ. V lost 0 bases to trimming and J lost 4 bases; unmatched junction nucleotides: 8. The CDR3 spells CASSQDRKAGGSETQYF. CDR3 bases: TGTGCCAGCAGCCAAGATCGAAAAGCGGGAGGGTCAGAGACCCAGTACTTC.

This chain links TRBV19 with TRBJ2-7, with 9 bases aligning to TRBD1. The CDR3 spans 15 residues. The V gene end was trimmed by 3 bases and the J gene end by 5 bases; junction bases not matched to a gene: 8. Germline V gene sequence: CDR1 LNHDA, CDR2 SQIVND (reference sequence). The CDR3 DNA reads TGTGCCAGTAGTATTCTCCGGACAGGGGTGAACGAGCAGTACTTC. Protein product: CASSILRTGVNEQYF. The whole variable domain, remainder taken from reference TRBV19 and TRBJ2-7, is DGGITQSPKYLFRKEGQNVTLSCEQNLNHDAMYWYRQDPGQGLRLIYYSQIVNDFQKGDIAEGYSVSREKKESFPLTVTSAQKNPTAFYLCASSILRTGVNEQYFGPGTRLTVT.

DNA for the CDR3: TGTGCCAGTGGGGAGGACGCAATCAGCAATCAGCCCCAGCATTTT. Its protein is CASGEDAISNQPQHF. The chain joins TRBV19 to TRBJ1-5; no clear D. The CDR3 consists of 15 residues. V was cut by 8 bases and J by 1 base, with 15 bases left in between. Germline assignment: CDR1 LNHDA and CDR2 SQIVND (reference sequence).

Of note for this clone: In the same sample, other DNA sequences code for this CDR3. The V and J genes are TRBV4-3 and TRBJ1-6; D unresolved. Per germline, CDR1 LGHNA and CDR2 YSLEER. The germline V and J ends were trimmed by 1 base and 8 bases, with 6 bases remaining between them. The CDR3 spans 13 residues. The CDR3 region has the DNA TGCGCCAGCAGCCAAGTGGAGGATTCACCCCTCCACTTT. Its protein is CASSQVEDSPLHF.

This clone has just a few counts. The chain uses TRBV11-2 and TRBJ2-7; D possibly corresponds to TRBD1 (6 bases). The germline gives CDR1 SGHAT, CDR2 FQNNGV. Trimming removed 2 bases from V and 2 bases from J, with 7 bases in between. This CDR3 comprises 13 residues. CDR3 amino acids: CASSLKGAYEQYF. CDR3 nucleotides: TGTGCCAGCAGCTTAAAGGGGGCCTACGAGCAGTACTTC.

The chain has TRBV9 and TRBJ2-3, with a possible D match to TRBD1 (5 bases). The CDR3 runs 13 residues. Trimming took off 5 bases at V and 5 bases at J, with 12 bases between the two ends. Germline V gene sequence: CDR1 SGDLS, CDR2 YYNGEE. The CDR3 DNA reads TGTGCCAGCAGTGAGGCAGGGCAAGATACGCAGTATTTT. Its protein product is CASSEAGQDTQYF.